The source of this T cell receptor (beta chain) is a study of cytomegalovirus exposure and HLA in healthy donors. Study in general: The use of the same platform for the 100 to 150 validation repertoires and the approximately 730 first-cohort repertoires was reported by a later analysis.

This clone showed up just once. The method was immunoSEQ multiplex PCR; TCRdb's version includes in-frame clones alone and lacks a portion of them. The table includes approximately 98,000 clones, 90% to 96% detected once. The germline V gene has CDR1 SEHNR and CDR2 FQNEAQ (reference sequence). The CDR3 spans 13 residues. Trimming cost V 6 bases and J 5 bases, with 13 bases left between them. A roughly 120-subject validation cohort, separate from the approximately 700-subject first cohort, supplied the donors. The V and J genes are TRBV7-9 and TRBJ1-1; tentative D call: TRBD1 (5 bases). The clonotype comes from a woman younger than 35 in good health and CMV-seronegative. Sequenced: PBMCs. This CDR3 is CASRPQGGTEAFF. The CDR3 DNA follows: TGTGCCAGCAGACCCCAGGGTGGTACTGAAGCTTTCTTT.